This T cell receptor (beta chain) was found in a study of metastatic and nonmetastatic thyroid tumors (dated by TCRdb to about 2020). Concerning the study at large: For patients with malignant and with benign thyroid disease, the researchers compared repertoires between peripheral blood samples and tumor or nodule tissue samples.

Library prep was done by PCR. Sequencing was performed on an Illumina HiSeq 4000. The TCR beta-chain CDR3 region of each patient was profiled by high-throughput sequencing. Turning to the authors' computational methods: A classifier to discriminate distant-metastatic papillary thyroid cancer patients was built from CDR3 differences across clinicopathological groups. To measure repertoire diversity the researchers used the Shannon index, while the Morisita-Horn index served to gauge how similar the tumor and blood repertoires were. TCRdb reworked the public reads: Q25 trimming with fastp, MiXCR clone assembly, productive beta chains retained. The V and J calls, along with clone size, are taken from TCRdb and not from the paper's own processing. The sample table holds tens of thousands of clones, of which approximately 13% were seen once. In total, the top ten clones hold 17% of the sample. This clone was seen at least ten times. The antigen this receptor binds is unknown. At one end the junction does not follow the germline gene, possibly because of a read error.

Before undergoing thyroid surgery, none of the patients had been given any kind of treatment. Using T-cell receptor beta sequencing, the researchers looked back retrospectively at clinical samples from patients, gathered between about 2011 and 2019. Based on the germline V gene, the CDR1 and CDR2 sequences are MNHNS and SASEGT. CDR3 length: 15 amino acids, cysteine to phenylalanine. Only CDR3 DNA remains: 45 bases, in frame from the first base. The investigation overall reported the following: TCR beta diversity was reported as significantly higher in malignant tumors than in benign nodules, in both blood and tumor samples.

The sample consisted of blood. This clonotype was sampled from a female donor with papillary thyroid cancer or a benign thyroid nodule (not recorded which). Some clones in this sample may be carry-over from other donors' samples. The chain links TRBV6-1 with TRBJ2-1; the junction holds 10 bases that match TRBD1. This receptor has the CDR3 CASSKGQGGYNEQLF. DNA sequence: TGTGCCAGCAGTAAAGGACAGGGGGGCTACAATGAGCAGCTCTTC.